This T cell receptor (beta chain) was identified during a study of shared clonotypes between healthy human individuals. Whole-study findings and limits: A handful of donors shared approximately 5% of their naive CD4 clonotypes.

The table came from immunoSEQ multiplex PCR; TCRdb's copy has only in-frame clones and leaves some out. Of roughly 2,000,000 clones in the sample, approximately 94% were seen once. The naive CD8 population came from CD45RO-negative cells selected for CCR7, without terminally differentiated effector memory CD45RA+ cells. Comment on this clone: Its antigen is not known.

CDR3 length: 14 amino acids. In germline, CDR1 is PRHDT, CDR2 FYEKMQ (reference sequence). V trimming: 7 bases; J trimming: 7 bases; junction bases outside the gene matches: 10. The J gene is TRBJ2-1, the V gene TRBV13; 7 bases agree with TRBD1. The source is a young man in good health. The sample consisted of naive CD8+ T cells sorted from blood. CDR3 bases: TGTGCCAGCATTCTCCGGACAGGACGGAATGAGCAGTTCTTC. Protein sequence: CASILRTGRNEQFF.